This TCR beta chain derives from a study of vaccination effects on CD4 cells after COVID-19. The germline V gene has CDR1 KGHSH and CDR2 LQKENI. CDR3 length: 13 amino acids. V lost 5 bases and J 1 base, leaving 8 bases between the germline ends. The protocol was immunoSEQ multiplex PCR, while the TCRdb copy is restricted to in-frame clones and leaves out a portion. Of 20,000 to 30,000 clones detected, over 70% appear once; the ten largest clones hold 10%. CD4+ T cells specific for antigen were expanded with viral peptide pools by the ViraFEST assay before sequencing. Following culture for roughly 10 days, CD4+ T cells were isolated. Negative nucleocapsid antibody tests before and after vaccination confirmed no previous SARS-CoV-2 infection. Of note for this clone: What it recognizes is unknown.

This sequence joins TRBV18 and TRBJ1-1; a weak D match, TRBD1 (6 bases). The input for sequencing was CD4+ T cells from PBMCs cultured with HCoV-NL63 spike peptides, taken before COVID-19 vaccination. The receptor was derived from a human donor who received a COVID-19 vaccine. The CDR3 region is CASSTQGNTEAFF. In DNA form, the CDR3 reads TGTGCCAGCTCAACACAGGGGAACACTGAAGCTTTCTTT.